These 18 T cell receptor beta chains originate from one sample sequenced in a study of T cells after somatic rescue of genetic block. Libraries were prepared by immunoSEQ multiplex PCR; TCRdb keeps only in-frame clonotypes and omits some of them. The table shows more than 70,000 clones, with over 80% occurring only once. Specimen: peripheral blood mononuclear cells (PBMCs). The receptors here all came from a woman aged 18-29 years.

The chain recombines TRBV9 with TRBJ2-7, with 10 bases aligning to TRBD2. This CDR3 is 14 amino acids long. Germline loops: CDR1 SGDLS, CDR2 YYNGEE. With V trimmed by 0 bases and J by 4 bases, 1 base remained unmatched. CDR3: CASSVGAGGYEQYF. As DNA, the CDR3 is TGTGCCAGCAGCGTAGGAGCGGGAGGGTACGAGCAGTACTTC.

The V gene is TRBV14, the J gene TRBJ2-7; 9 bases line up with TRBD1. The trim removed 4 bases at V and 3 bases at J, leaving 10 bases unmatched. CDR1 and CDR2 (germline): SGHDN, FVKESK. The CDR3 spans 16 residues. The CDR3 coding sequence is TGTGCCAGCAGCCGTCTCGTGGGACAGGGCGGCTACGAGCAGTACTTC. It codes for CASSRLVGQGGYEQYF.

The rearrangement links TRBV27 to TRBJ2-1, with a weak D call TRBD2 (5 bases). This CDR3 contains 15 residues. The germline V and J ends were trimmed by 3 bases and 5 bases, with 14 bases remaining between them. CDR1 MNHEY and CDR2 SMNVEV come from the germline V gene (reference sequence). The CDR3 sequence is CASSFSQRTDNEQFF. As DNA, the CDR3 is TGTGCCAGCAGTTTCTCCCAGCGGACCGACAATGAGCAGTTCTTC.

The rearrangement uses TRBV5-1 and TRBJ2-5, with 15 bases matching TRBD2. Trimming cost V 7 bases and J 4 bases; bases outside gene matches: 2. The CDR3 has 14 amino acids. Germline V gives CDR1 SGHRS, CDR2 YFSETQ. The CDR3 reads CASRGLAGGETQYF. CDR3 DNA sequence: TGCGCCAGCCGGGGACTAGCGGGAGGAGAGACCCAGTACTTC.

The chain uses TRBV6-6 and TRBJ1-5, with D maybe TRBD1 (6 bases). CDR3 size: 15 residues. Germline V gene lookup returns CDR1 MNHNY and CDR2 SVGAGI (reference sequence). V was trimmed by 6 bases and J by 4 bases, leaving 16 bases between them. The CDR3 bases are TGTGCCAGCAGGGGGGGGCAGGGTGGAAATCAGCCCCAGCATTTT. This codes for CASRGGQGGNQPQHF.

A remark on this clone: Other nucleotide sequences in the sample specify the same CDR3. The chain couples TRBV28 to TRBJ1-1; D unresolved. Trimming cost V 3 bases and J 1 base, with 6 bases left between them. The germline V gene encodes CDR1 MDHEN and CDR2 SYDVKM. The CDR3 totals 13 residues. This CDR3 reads CASSFGGNTEAFF. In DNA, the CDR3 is TGTGCCAGCAGTTTCGGAGGGAACACTGAAGCTTTCTTT.

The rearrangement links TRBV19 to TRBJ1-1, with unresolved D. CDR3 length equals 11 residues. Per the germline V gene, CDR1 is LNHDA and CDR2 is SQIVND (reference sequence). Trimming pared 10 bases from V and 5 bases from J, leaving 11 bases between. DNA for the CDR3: TGTGCCACCTCCCAGGTGACTGAAGCTTTCTTT. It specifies CATSQVTEAFF.

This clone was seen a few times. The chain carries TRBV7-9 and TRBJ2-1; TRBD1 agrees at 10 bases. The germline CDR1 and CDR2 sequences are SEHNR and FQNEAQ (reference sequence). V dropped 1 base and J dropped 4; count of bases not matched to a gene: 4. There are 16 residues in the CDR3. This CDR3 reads CASSLVGTGVYNEQFF. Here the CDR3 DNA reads TGTGCCAGCAGCTTAGTGGGGACAGGGGTATACAATGAGCAGTTCTTC.

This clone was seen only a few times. Here the CDR3 reads CASSKFQGNEKLFF. The CDR3 DNA is TGTGCCAGCAGCAAGTTCCAGGGGAATGAAAAACTGTTTTTT. The J gene is TRBJ1-4, the V gene TRBV7-2; D may be TRBD1 (6 bases). The CDR3 spans 14 residues. V lost 5 bases, J lost 5 bases, and 12 bases lay in between. Germline assignment: CDR1 SGHTA and CDR2 FQGNSA.

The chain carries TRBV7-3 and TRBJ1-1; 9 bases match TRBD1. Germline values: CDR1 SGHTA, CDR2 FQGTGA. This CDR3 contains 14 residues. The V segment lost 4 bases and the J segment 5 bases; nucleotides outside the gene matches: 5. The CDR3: CASSSGQGETEAFF. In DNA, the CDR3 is TGTGCCAGCAGCTCGGGACAGGGAGAAACTGAAGCTTTCTTT. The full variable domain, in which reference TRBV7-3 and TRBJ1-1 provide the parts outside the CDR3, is GAGVSQTPSNKVTEKGKYVELRCDPISGHTALYWYRQSLGQGPEFLIYFQGTGAADDSGLPNDRFFAVRPEGSVSTLKIQRTERGDSAVYLCASSSGQGETEAFFGQGTRLTVV.

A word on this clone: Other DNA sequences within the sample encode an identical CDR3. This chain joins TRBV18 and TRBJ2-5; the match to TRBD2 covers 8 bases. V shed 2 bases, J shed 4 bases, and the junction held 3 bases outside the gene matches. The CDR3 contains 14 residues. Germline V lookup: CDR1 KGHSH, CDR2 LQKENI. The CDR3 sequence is CASSPGLAGETQYF. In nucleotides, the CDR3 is TGTGCCAGCTCACCAGGCCTAGCGGGAGAGACCCAGTACTTC.

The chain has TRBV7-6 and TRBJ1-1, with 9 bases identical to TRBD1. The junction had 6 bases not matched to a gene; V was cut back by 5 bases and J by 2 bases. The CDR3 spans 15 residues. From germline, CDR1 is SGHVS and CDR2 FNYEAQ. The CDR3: CASSLGQGANTEAFF. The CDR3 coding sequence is TGTGCCAGCAGCCTGGGACAGGGCGCCAACACTGAAGCTTTCTTT. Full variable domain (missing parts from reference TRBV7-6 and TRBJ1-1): GAGVSQSPRYKVTKRGQDVALRCDPISGHVSLYWYRQALGQGPEFLTYFNYEAQQDKSGLPNDRFSAERPEGSISTLTIQRTEQRDSAMYRCASSLGQGANTEAFFGQGTRLTVV.

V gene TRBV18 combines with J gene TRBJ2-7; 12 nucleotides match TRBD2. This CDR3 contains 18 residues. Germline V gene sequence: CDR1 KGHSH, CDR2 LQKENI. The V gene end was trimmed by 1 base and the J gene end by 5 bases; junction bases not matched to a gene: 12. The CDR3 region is CASSPLVTSGRGRDEQYF. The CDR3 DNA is TGTGCCAGCTCACCACTGGTGACTAGCGGGAGAGGTCGGGACGAGCAGTACTTC.

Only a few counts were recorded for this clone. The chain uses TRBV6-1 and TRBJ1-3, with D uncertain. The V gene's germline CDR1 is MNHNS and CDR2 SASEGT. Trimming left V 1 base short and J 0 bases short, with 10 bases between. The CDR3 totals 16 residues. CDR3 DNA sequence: TGTGCCAGCAGTGAAGGGCACATCAACTCTGGAAACACCATATATTTT. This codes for CASSEGHINSGNTIYF.

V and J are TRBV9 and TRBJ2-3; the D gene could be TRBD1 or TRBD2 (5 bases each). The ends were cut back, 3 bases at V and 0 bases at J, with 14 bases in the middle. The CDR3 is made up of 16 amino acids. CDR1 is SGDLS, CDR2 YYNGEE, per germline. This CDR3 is CASSAGDGPSTDTQYF. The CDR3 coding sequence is TGTGCCAGCAGCGCCGGGGACGGTCCTAGCACAGATACGCAGTATTTT.

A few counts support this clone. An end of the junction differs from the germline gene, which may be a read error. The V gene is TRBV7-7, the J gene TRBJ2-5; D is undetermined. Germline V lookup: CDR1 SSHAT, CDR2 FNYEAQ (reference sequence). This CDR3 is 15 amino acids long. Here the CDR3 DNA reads TGTGCTAGCAGCTTAGATCGGTCCGATCAAGAGACCCAGTACTTC. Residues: CASSLDRSDQETQYF. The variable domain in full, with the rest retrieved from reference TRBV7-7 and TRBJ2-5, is GAGVSQSPRYKVTKRGQDVTLRCDPISSHATLYWYQQALGQGPEFLTYFNYEAQPDKSGLPSDRFSAERPEGSISTLTIQRTEQRDSAMYRCASSLDRSDQETQYFGPGTRLLVL.

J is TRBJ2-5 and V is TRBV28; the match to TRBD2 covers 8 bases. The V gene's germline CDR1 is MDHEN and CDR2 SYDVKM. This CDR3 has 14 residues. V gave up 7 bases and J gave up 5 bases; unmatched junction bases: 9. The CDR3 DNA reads TGTGCCAGCACCCCGGGAGGGCAGGCGGAGACCCAGTACTTC. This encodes CASTPGGQAETQYF.

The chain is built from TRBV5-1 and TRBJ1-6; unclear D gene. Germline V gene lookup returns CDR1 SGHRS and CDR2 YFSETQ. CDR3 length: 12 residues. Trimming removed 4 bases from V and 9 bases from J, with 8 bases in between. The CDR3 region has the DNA TGCGCCAGCAGCACGGACGGTTCACCCCTCCACTTT. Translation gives CASSTDGSPLHF. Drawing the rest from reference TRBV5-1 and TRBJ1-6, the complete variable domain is KAGVTQTPRYLIKTRGQQVTLSCSPISGHRSVSWYQQTPGQGLQFLFEYFSETQRNKGNFPGRFSGRQFSNSRSEMNVSTLELGDSALYLCASSTDGSPLHFGNGTRLTVT.